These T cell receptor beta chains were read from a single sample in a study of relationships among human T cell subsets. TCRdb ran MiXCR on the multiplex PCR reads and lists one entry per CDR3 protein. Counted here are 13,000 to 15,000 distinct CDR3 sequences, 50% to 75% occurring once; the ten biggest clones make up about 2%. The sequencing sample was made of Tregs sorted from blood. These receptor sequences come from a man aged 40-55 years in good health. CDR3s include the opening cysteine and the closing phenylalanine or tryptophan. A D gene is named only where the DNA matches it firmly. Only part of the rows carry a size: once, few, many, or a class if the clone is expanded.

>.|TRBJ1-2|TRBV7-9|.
TGTGCCAGCAGCCCTCGCCAGGGGCTGAATGGCTACACCTTC
CASSPRQGLNGYTF
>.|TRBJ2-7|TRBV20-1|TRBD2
TGCAGTGCCCATCTAGCGGGAGGCGAGCAGTACTTC
CSAHLAGGEQYF
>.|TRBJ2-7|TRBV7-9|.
TGTGCCAGCAGCTTATCTGTCGAGCAGTACTTC
CASSLSVEQYF
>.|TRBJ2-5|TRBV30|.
TGTGCCCGGAGTACGGAGACCCAGTACTTC
CARSTETQYF
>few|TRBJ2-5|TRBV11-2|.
TGTGCCAGCAGCTTATGGGCGGCAGAGACCCAGTACTTC
CASSLWAAETQYF
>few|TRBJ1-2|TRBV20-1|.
TGCAGTGCTAGAAAACCCGGGACGGATGGCTACACCTTC
CSARKPGTDGYTF
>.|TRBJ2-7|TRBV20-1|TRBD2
TGCAGTGCTAGAAACCCCGGACTAGCGGGAGTAGAGCAGTACTTC
CSARNPGLAGVEQYF
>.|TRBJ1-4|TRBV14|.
TGTGCCAGCAGCCAAGACGAGTGGCCAGTTAATGAAAAACTGTTTTTT
CASSQDEWPVNEKLFF
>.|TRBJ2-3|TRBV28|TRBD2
TGTGCCAGCAGTCGACTAGCGCCCCAAGATACGCAGTATTTT
CASSRLAPQDTQYF
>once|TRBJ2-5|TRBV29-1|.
TGCAGCGTTGTGAGGCAATTTTCCCCCGGAGAGACCCAGTACTTC
CSVVRQFSPGETQYF
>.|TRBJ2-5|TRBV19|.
TGTGCCAGTAGTCCTAGCCAAGAGACCCAGTACTTC
CASSPSQETQYF
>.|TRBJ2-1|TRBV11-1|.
TGTGCCAGCAGGGGGCGGAGCTCCTACAATGAGCAGTTCTTC
CASRGRSSYNEQFF
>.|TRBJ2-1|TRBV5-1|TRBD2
TGCGCCAGCAGCTCGTGGCGGGAGAACGACAATGAGCAGTTCTTC
CASSSWRENDNEQFF
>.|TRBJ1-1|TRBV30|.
TGTGCCTGGACAGAAGGAGTTGGGACTGAAGCTTTCTTT
CAWTEGVGTEAFF
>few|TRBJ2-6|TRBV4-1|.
TGCGCCAGCAGCCAGGGCGGTACGTACTCTGGGGCCAACGTCCTGACTTTC
CASSQGGTYSGANVLTF
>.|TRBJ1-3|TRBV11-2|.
TGTGCCAGCGGCTCAGGAGGGAACCTTGGAAACACCATATATTTT
CASGSGGNLGNTIYF
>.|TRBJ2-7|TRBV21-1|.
TGTGCCAGCAGCAAAGTCGGGGGTACGTACGAGCAGTACTTC
CASSKVGGTYEQYF
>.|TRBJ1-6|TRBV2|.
TGTGCCAGCAGGGGAGAGGGGGATGGGTCACCCCTCCACTTT
CASRGEGDGSPLHF
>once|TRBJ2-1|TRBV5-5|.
TGTGCCAGCAGCTTCCCTTCCGGGAATGAGCAGTTCTTC
CASSFPSGNEQFF
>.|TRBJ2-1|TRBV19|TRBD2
TGTGCCAGTGCCTCCTTGCGGGAGACCCTCCGTGGTCGTGAGCAGTTCTTC
CASASLRETLRGREQFF
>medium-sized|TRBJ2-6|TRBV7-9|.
TGTGCCAGCAGCTTAGCCGGGGCCAACGTCCTGACTTTC
CASSLAGANVLTF
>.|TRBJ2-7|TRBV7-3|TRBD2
TGTGCCAGCAGCCCCAGCGGGAAGAGCTACGAGCAGTACTTC
CASSPSGKSYEQYF
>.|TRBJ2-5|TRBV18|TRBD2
TGTGCCAGCTCACCACAGACGGGAGGACGGACCCAGTACTTC
CASSPQTGGRTQYF
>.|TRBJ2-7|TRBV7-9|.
TGTGCCAGCAGCTTAGCGCAGGGTGTTGACGAGCAGTACTTC
CASSLAQGVDEQYF
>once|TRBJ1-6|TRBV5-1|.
TGCGCCAGCAGCTCGGACCGGAGCTCCTATAATTCACCCCTCCACTTT
CASSSDRSSYNSPLHF
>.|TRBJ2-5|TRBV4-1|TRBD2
TGCGCCAGCAGCCGCACGGGAGGGCCCTGGGAGACCCAGTACTTC
CASSRTGGPWETQYF
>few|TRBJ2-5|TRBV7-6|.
TGTGCCAGCAGCTTAGCCGGCGATCCGAGAGAGACCCAGTACTTC
CASSLAGDPRETQYF
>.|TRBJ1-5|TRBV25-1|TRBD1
TGTGCCAGCAGTGGTGGACAGGGGAATGGACAGCCCCAGCATTTT
CASSGGQGNGQPQHF
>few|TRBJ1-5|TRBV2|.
TGTGCCAGCAGTGACGGCCGTCAGCCCCAGCATTTT
CASSDGRQPQHF
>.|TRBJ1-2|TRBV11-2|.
TGTGCCAGCAGACCGGGGGGCAGGTTCGCCGGCTACACCTTC
CASRPGGRFAGYTF
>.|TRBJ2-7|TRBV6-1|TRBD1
TGTGCCAGCAGTCGGACAGGGAGCTCCTACGAGCAGTACTTC
CASSRTGSSYEQYF
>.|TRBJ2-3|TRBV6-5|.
TGTGCCAGCAGACGGACAGAAGATACGCAGTATTTT
CASRRTEDTQYF
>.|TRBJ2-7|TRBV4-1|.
TGCGCCAGCAGCTTTGTTCTAGGCGAGCAGTACTTC
CASSFVLGEQYF
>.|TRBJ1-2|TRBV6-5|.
TGTGCCAGCAGTTACAACGGCAGGGACTATGGCTACACCTTC
CASSYNGRDYGYTF
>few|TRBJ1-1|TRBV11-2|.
TGTGCCAGCAGCTTAGTGCGGACTGAAGCTTTCTTT
CASSLVRTEAFF
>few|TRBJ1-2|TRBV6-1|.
TGTGCCAGCAGCAAAAGGAGGGATGGAGGCTACACCTTC
CASSKRRDGGYTF
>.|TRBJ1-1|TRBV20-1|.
TGCAGTGCGTGGAAGTACACTGAAGCTTTCTTT
CSAWKYTEAFF
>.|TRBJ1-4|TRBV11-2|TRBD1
TGTGCCAGCAGCACACGACAGGGGACTAGTGAAAAACTGTTTTTT
CASSTRQGTSEKLFF
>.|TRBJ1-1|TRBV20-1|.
TGCAGTGCTAGTGTCGACACTGAAGCTTTCTTT
CSASVDTEAFF
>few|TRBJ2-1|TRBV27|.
TGTGCCAGCAGTTTATTAGGAGAGCAGTTCTTC
CASSLLGEQFF
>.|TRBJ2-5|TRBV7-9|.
TGTGCCAGCAGCTTAGCAAGGAGGACGGCACCTCGGACCCAGTACTTC
CASSLARRTAPRTQYF
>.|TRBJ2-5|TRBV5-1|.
TGCGCCAGCAGCTTGGAAACTAGCAAGAGGGAGACCCAGTACTTC
CASSLETSKRETQYF
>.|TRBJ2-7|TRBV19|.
TGTGCCAGTAGGTCCAGGGACTCCGCCACCGAGCAGTACTTC
CASRSRDSATEQYF
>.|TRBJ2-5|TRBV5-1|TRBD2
TGCGCCAGCAACCTCGGGGGGTTGGGAGAGACCCAGTACTTC
CASNLGGLGETQYF